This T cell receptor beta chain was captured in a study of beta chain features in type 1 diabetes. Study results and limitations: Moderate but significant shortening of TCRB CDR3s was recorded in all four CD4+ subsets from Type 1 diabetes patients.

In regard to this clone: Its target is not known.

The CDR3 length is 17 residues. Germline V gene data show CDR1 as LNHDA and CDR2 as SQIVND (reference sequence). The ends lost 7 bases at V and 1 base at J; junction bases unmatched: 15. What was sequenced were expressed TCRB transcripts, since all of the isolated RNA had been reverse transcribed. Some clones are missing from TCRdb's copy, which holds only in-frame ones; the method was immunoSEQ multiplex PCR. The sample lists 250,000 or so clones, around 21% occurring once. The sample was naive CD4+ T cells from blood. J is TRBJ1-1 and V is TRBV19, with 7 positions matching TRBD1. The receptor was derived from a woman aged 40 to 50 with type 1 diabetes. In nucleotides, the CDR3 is TGTGCCAGTACCGACCGACCAGGGGGAGCGAGGAACACTGAAGCTTTCTTT. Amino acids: CASTDRPGGARNTEAFF.